What follows is one T cell receptor beta chain and its context. The data were taken from a study of CD8+ T cells in alopecia areata. The overall study: Those treated were given oral tofacitinib at 5 to 10 mg twice daily.

Reverse transcription of extracted RNA yielded cDNA, which provided the sequencing template. Data came from immunoSEQ multiplex PCR; TCRdb stores just in-frame clones and leaves some out. This table holds around 110,000 clones, 65% to 85% found once. The CDR3 totals 14 residues. Trimming stripped 4 bases from V and 2 bases from J, with 12 bases between. The V gene's germline CDR1 is LGHNA and CDR2 YNFKEQ. Stated treatment: oral pan-JAK inhibitor, 5-10 mg twice daily. The TCR comes from a human donor with alopecia areata. This specimen consisted of CD8+ T cells sorted from blood, obtained at week 24, from a patient treated with tofacitinib. V is TRBV4-2 and J is TRBJ2-7; no reliable D call. The CDR3 region is CASSPVDGTYEQYF. The CDR3 DNA is TGTGCCAGCAGCCCCGTCGACGGTACCTACGAGCAGTACTTC.